Here is one T cell receptor (beta chain) with its context. What it binds is not known. This record comes from a study of T-cell memory formation after mild COVID-19. Regarding the study as a whole: Clones which contracted sat mainly in CM and EM if CD4+, and in EMRA if CD8+. The study found balanced CD4/CD8 in clones contracting day 15 to 85 and a CD4+ lean in later expanders. Pre-infection memory carried some responding clones, suggesting that cross-reactive memory joined.

The V gene end was trimmed by 4 bases and the J gene end by 6 bases; junction bases not matched to a gene: 5. The CDR3 is 14 amino acids. The germline V gene has CDR1 LNHNV and CDR2 YYDKDF (reference sequence). 5'RACE primed at constant segments yielded TCR alpha and TCR beta cDNA libraries bearing sample barcodes and UMIs. TCRdb recomputed calls from the 5' RACE reads with MiXCR, one row per CDR3 protein. The sample holds about 440,000 distinct CDR3 sequences, 20% seen once. The sequenced sample was PBMCs or a T cell subset sorted from them (not recorded which). The V and J genes are TRBV15 and TRBJ2-2, with 7 bases that match TRBD1. The receptor was isolated from an adult woman who had mild COVID-19 (a few samples of this study predate the infection). Cell type and time point are not known. The CDR3 sequence: CATSTHRGAGELFF. CDR3 nucleotides: TGTGCCACCAGCACCCACAGGGGAGCCGGGGAGCTGTTTTTT.